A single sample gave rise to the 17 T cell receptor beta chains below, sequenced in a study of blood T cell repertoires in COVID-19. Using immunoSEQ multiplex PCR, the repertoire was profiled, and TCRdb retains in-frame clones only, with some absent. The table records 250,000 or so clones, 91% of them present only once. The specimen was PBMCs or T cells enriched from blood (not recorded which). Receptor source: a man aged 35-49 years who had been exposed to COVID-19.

The CDR3 DNA sequence: TGTGCCAGCTCACTCACAGGGGGCTGGGGTCAAGAGACCCAGTACTTC. It is translated as CASSLTGGWGQETQYF. The chain carries TRBV18 and TRBJ2-5; 9 positions agree with TRBD1. V lost 4 bases to trimming and J lost 2 bases; unmatched junction nucleotides: 8. This CDR3 region has 16 residues. Germline assignment: CDR1 KGHSH and CDR2 LQKENI.

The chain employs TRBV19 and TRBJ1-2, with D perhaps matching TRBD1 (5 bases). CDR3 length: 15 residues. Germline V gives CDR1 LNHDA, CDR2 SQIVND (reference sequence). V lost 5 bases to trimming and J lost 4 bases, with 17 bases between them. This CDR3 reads CASSYTVGVFYGYTF. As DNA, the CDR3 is TGTGCCAGTAGTTATACCGTAGGGGTGTTCTATGGCTACACCTTC.

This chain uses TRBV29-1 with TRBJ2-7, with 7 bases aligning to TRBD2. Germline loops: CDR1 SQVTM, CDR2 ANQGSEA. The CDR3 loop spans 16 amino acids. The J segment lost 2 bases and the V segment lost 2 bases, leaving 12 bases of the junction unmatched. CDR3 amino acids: CSVELAVVGGPYEQYF. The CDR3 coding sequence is TGCAGCGTTGAACTAGCGGTCGTGGGAGGGCCCTACGAGCAGTACTTC.

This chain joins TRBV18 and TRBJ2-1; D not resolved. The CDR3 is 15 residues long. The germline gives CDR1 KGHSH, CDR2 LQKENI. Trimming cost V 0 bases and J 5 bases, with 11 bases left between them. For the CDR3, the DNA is TGTGCCAGCTCACCACCTTCTGCAGGCGACAATGAGCAGTTCTTC. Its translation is CASSPPSAGDNEQFF.

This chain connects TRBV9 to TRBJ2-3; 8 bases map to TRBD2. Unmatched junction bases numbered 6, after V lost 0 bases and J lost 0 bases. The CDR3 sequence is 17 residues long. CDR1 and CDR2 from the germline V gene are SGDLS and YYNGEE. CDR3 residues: CASSVVSGMTSTDTQYF. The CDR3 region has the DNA TGTGCCAGCAGCGTAGTTAGCGGGATGACAAGCACAGATACGCAGTATTTT.

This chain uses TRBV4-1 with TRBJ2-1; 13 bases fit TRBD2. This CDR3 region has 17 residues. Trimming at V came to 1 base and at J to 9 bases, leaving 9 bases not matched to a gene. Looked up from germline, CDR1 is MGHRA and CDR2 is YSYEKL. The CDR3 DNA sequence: TGCGCCAGCAGCCAAGTCGGACTAGCGGGAGTTGTAAGTGAGCAGTTCTTC. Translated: CASSQVGLAGVVSEQFF.

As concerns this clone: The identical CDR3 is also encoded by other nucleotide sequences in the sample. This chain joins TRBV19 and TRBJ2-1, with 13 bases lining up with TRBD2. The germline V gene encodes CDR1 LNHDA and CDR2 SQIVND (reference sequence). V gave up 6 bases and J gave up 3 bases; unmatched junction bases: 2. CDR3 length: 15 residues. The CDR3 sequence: CASSRTSGSYNEQFF. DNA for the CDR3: TGTGCCAGTAGCAGGACTAGCGGGAGCTACAATGAGCAGTTCTTC.

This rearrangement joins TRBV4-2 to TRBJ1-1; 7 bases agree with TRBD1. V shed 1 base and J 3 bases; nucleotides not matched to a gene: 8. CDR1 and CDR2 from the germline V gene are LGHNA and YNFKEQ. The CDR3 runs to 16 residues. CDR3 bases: TGTGCCAGCAGCCAAGGAGACAGGGCGAGTGACACTGAAGCTTTCTTT. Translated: CASSQGDRASDTEAFF.

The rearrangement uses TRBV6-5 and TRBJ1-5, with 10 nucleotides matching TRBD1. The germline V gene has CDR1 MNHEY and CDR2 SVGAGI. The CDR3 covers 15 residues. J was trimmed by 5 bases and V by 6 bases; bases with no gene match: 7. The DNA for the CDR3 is TGTGCCAGCAGACAACCGGGACAGGGGTATCAGCCCCAGCATTTT. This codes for CASRQPGQGYQPQHF.

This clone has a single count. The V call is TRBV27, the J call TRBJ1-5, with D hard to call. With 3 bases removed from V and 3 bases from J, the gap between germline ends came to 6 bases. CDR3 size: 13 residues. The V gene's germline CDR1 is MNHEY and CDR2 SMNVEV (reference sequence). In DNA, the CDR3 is TGTGCCAGCAGTTTCTCCCCCAATCAGCCCCAGCATTTT. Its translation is CASSFSPNQPQHF.

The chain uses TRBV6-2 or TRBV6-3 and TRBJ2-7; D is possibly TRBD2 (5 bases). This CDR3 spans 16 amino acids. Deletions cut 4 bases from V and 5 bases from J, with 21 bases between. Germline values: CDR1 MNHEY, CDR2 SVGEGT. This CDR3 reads CASSSRMASRNHEQYF. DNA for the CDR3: TGTGCCAGCAGTTCTCGAATGGCTAGCAGGAACCACGAGCAGTACTTC.

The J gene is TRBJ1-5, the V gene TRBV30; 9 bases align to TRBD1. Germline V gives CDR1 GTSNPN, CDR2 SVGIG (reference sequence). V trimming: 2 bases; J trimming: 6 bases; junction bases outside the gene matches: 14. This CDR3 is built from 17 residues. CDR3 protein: CAWSLPLRTGELQPQHF. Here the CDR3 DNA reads TGTGCCTGGAGTCTCCCACTTCGGACAGGGGAACTTCAGCCCCAGCATTTT.

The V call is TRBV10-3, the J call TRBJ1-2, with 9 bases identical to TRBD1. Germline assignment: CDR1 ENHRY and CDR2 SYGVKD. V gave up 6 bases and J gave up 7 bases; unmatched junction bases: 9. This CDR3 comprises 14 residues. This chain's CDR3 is CAIRPGTGNRGYTF. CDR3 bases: TGTGCCATCAGACCCGGGACAGGGAATCGTGGCTACACCTTC.

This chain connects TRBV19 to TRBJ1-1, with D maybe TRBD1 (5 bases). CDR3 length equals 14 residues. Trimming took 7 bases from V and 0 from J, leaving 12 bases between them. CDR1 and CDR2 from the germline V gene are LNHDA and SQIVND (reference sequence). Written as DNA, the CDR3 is TGTGCCAGTAATCCCAGGGACTTGAACACTGAAGCTTTCTTT. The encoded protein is CASNPRDLNTEAFF.

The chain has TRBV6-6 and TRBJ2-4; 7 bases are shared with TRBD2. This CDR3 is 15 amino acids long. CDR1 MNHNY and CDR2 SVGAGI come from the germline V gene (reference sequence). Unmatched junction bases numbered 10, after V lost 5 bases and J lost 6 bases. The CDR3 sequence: CASSATGGEGNIQYF. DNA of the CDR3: TGTGCCAGCAGTGCGACGGGGGGAGAGGGAAACATTCAGTACTTC.

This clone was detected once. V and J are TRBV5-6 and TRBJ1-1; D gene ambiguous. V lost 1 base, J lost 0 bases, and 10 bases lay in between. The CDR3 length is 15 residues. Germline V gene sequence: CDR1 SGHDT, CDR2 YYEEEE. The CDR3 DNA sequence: TGTGCCAGCAGCTTGTTCGGGGATATGAACACTGAAGCTTTCTTT. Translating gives CASSLFGDMNTEAFF.

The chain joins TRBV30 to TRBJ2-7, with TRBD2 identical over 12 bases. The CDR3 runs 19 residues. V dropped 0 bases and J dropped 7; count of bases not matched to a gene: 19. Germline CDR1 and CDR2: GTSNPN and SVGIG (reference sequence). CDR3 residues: CAWSVLELAGGPPFKEQYF. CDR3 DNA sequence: TGTGCCTGGAGTGTACTGGAGCTAGCGGGAGGGCCCCCCTTTAAAGAGCAGTACTTC.